A selection of T cell receptor beta chains follows, all from one sample in a study of OX40 agonist ivuxolimab in advanced cancers. The method was immunoSEQ multiplex PCR; TCRdb's version includes in-frame clones alone and lacks a portion of them. The top ten clones hold 10% to 15% of a sample with about 26,000 clones, roughly four fifths of them seen once. Source: CD4+ or CD8+ T cells sorted from blood, taken in a trial of the OX40 agonist ivuxolimab. These receptor sequences come from an adult with an advanced solid tumor such as melanoma, head and neck, liver or kidney cancer. Both conserved end residues are part of each CDR3. The order of the fields is CDR3 protein, V gene, clone size, J gene. The size entry is marked missing in some rows and otherwise reads once, few, many or a size class.

CDR3: CASSLGGGGYEQYF
V: TRBV5-1
size: NA
J: TRBJ2-7

CDR3: CASSQGNTEAFF
V: TRBV4-1
size: NA
J: TRBJ1-1

CDR3: CASSYAPGQALYEQYF
V: TRBV13
size: NA
J: TRBJ2-7

CDR3: CASSLQVYNEQFF
V: TRBV5-6
size: NA
J: TRBJ2-1

CDR3: CASSEPMWAQYF
V: TRBV6-1
size: NA
J: TRBJ2-5

CDR3: CASSPSGGYNEQFF
V: TRBV7-3
size: NA
J: TRBJ2-1

CDR3: CASSHSGTGASGKLFF
V: TRBV4-2
size: NA
J: TRBJ2-2

CDR3: CASSDLNLGQDFTDTQYF
V: TRBV6-1
size: NA
J: TRBJ2-3

CDR3: CASSFGTTGELFF
V: TRBV5-5
size: NA
J: TRBJ2-2

CDR3: CASRRAANYGYTF
V: TRBV6-5
size: NA
J: TRBJ1-2

CDR3: CASRVGTGSPYEQYF
V: TRBV6-5
size: once
J: TRBJ2-7

CDR3: CASRGGGNHEQYF
V: TRBV2
size: once
J: TRBJ2-7

CDR3: CASSFGSTEAFF
V: TRBV28
size: NA
J: TRBJ1-1

CDR3: CASSLSVNTEAFF
V: TRBV11-1
size: NA
J: TRBJ1-1

CDR3: CASSSRGGGTDTQYF
V: TRBV6-6
size: once
J: TRBJ2-3

CDR3: CASRTRGPNGYTF
V: TRBV19
size: NA
J: TRBJ1-2

CDR3: CASSPSGLAGGRRTDTQYF
V: TRBV27
size: NA
J: TRBJ2-3

CDR3: CATSRDRPPGATNEKLFF
V: TRBV15
size: NA
J: TRBJ1-4

CDR3: CASSSSTEAFF
V: TRBV7-2
size: few
J: TRBJ1-1

CDR3: CASSSSGVNTGELFF
V: TRBV4-1
size: once
J: TRBJ2-2

CDR3: CSVEKSGADANYGYTF
V: TRBV29-1
size: NA
J: TRBJ1-2

CDR3: CASTIDRGAYNEQFF
V: TRBV27
size: NA
J: TRBJ2-1

CDR3: CASSGVERAGAYEQYF
V: TRBV5-1
size: NA
J: TRBJ2-7

CDR3: CASTPTGANTEAFF
V: TRBV19
size: NA
J: TRBJ1-1

CDR3: CASSSMGGYGETNEKLFF
V: TRBV5-4
size: NA
J: TRBJ1-4